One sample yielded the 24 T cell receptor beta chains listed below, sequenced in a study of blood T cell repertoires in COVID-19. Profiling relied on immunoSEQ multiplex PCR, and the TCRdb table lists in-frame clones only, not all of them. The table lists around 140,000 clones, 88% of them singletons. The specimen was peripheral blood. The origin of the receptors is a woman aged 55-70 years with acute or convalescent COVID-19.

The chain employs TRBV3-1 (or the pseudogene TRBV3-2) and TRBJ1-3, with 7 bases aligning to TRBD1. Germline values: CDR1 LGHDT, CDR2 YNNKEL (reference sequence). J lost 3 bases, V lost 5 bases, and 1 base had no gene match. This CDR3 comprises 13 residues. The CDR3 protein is CASSDRDGNTIYF. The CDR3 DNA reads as TGTGCCAGCAGCGACAGGGATGGAAACACCATATATTTT.

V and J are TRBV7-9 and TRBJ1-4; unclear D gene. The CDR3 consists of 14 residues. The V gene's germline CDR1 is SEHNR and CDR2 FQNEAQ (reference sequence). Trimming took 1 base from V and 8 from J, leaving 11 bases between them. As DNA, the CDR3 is TGTGCCAGCAGCTTAGGGGGAGAGACGGAAAAACTGTTTTTT. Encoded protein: CASSLGGETEKLFF.

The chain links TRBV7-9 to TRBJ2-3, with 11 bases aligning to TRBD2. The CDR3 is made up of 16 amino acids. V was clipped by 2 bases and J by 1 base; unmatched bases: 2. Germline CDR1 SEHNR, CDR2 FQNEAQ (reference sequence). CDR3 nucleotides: TGTGCCAGCAGCTTAAAGACTAGCGGGGGCACAGATACGCAGTATTTT. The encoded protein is CASSLKTSGGTDTQYF.

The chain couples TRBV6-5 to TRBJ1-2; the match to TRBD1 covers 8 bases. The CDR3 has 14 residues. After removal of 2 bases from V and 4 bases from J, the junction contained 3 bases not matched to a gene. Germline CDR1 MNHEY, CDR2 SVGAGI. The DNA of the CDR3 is TGTGCCAGCAGTTACGGGACAGGAGGCTATGGCTACACCTTC. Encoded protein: CASSYGTGGYGYTF.

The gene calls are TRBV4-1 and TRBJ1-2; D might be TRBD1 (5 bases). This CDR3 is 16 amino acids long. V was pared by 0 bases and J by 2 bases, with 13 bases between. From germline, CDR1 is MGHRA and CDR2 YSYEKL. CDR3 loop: CASSQEGDLQNYGYTF. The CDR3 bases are TGCGCCAGCAGCCAAGAAGGGGATCTACAAAACTATGGCTACACCTTC.

CDR3 DNA: TGTGCCAGCAGTTTTGATAGCGGGGTAACAGATACGCAGTATTTT. This translates into CASSFDSGVTDTQYF. V gene TRBV28 combines with J gene TRBJ2-3; 8 bases are shared with TRBD2. The CDR3 runs 15 residues. The junction had 5 bases not matched to a gene; V was cut back by 3 bases and J by 3 bases. The germline V gene encodes CDR1 MDHEN and CDR2 SYDVKM.

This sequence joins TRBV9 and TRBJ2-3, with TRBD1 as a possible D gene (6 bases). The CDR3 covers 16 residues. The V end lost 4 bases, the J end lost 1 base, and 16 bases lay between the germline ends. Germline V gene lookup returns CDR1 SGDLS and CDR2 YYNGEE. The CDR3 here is CASSSIPRGRTDTQYF. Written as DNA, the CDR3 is TGTGCCAGCAGCTCTATTCCCAGGGGCCGCACAGATACGCAGTATTTT.

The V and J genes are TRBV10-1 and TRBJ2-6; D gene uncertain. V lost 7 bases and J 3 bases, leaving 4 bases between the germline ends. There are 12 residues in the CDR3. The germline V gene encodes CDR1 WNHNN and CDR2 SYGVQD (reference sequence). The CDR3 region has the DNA TGCGCCAGCACCTGTGGGGCCAACGTCCTGACTTTC. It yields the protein CASTCGANVLTF.

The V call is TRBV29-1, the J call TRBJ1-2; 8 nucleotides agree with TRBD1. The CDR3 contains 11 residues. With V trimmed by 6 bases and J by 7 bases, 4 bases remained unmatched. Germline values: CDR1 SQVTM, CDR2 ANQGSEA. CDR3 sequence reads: CSVYGQGGYTF. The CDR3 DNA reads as TGCAGCGTCTATGGACAGGGTGGCTACACCTTC.

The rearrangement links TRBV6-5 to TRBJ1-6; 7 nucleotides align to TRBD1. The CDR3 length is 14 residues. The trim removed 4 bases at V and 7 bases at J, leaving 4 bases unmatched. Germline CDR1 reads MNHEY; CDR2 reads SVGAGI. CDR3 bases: TGTGCCAGCAGTTCCGGGACAGACAATTCACCCCTCCACTTT. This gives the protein CASSSGTDNSPLHF.

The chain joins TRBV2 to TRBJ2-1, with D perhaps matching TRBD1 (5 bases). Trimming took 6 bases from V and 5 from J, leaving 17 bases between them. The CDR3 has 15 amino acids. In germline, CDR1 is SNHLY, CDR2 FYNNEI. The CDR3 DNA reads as TGTGCCAGCAGATTCGACAGTCAGAGCCACAATGAGCAGTTCTTC. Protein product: CASRFDSQSHNEQFF.

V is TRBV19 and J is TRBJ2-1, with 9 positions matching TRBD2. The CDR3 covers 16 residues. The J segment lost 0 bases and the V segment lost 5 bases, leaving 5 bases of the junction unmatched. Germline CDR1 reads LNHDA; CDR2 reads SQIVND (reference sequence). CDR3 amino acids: CASSLLAGTSYNEQFF. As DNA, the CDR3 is TGTGCCAGTAGTCTCCTAGCGGGGACCTCCTACAATGAGCAGTTCTTC.

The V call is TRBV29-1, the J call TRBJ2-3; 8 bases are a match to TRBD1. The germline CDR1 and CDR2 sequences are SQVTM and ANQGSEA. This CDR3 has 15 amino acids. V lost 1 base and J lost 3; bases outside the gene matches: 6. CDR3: CSVEGGQGATDTQYF. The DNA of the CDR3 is TGCAGCGTTGAAGGAGGACAGGGAGCAACAGATACGCAGTATTTT.

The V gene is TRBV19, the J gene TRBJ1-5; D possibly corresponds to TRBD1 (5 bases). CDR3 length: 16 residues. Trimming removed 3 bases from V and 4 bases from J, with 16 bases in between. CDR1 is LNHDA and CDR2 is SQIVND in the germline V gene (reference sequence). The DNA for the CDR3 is TGTGCCAGTAGTATTTCAGTGGGGCCTTTAAATCAGCCCCAGCATTTT. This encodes CASSISVGPLNQPQHF.

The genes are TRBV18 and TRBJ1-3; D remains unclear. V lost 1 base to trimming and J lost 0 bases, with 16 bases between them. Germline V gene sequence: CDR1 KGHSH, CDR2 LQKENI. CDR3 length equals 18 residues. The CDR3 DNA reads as TGTGCCAGCTCACCACGCGCTCAGGACTACAACTCTGGAAACACCATATATTTT. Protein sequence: CASSPRAQDYNSGNTIYF.

The CDR3 loop is CATSRQWTSYSNQPQHF. The CDR3 DNA reads TGTGCCACCAGCCGACAATGGACAAGTTATAGCAATCAGCCCCAGCATTTT. The chain is built from TRBV15 and TRBJ1-5; D may be TRBD1 (5 bases). Trimming cost V 5 bases and J 0 bases, with 17 bases left between them. This CDR3 has 17 residues. Germline V gene sequence: CDR1 LNHNV, CDR2 YYDKDF (reference sequence).

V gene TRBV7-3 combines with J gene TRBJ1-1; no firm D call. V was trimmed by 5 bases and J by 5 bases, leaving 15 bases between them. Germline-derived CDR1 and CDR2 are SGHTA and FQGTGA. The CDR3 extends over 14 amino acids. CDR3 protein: CASSLRVRDTEAFF. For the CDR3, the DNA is TGTGCCAGCAGCCTTAGAGTTCGGGATACTGAAGCTTTCTTT. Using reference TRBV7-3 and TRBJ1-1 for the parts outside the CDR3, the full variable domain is GAGVSQTPSNKVTEKGKYVELRCDPISGHTALYWYRQSLGQGPEFLIYFQGTGAADDSGLPNDRFFAVRPEGSVSTLKIQRTERGDSAVYLCASSLRVRDTEAFFGQGTRLTVV.

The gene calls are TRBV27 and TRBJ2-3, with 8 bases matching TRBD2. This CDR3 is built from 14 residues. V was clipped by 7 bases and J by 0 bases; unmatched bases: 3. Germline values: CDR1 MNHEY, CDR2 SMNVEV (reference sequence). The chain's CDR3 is CASTAGDSTDTQYF. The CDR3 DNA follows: TGTGCCAGCACAGCGGGGGACAGCACAGATACGCAGTATTTT.

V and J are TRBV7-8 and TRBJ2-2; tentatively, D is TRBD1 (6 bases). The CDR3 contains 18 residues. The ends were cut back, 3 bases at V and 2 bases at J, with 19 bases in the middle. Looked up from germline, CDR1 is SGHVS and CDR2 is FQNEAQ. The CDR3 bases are TGTGCCAGCAGCTTCCCAAGTGGGTACAGGGTTAACACCGGGGAGCTGTTTTTT. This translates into CASSFPSGYRVNTGELFF.

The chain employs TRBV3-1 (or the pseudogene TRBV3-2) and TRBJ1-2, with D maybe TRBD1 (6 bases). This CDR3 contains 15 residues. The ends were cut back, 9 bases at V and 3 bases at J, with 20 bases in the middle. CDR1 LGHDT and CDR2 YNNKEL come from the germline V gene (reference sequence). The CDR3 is CASTGFTGNDYGYTF. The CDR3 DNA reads TGTGCCAGTACCGGCTTTACAGGGAATGACTATGGCTACACCTTC.

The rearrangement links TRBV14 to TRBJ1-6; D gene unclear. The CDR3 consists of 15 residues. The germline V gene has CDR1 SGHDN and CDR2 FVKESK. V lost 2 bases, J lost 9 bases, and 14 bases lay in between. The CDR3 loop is CASSQLNDNRSPLHF. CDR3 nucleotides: TGTGCCAGCAGCCAACTCAATGACAATCGTTCACCCCTCCACTTT.

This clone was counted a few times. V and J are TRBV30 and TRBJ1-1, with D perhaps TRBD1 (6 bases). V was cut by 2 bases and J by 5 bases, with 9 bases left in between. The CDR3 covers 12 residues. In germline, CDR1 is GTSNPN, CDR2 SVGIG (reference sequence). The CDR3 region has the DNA TGTGCCTGGAGTCAGGGGTGGACTGAAGCTTTCTTT. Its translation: CAWSQGWTEAFF.

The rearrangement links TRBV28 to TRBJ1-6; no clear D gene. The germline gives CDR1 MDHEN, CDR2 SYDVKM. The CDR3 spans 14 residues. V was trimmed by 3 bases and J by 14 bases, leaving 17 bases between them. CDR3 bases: TGTGCCAGCAGTTTGGGAGGGCGGGTTGTATCCCTCCACTTT. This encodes CASSLGGRVVSLHF.

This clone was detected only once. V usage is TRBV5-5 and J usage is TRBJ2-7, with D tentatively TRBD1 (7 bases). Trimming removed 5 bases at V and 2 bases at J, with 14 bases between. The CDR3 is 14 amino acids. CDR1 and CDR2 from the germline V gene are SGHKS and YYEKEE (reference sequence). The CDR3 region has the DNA TGTGCCAGCAGGCCCCAGGGGGGAACCTACGAGCAGTACTTC. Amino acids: CASRPQGGTYEQYF.